The 2 T cell receptor beta chains reported below all come from one sample, sequenced in a study of blood T cell repertoires in COVID-19. The table came from immunoSEQ multiplex PCR; TCRdb's copy has only in-frame clones and leaves some out. The sample records tens of thousands of clones, 91% being singletons. Sequenced sample: peripheral blood. All receptors derive from a woman in her fifties or sixties with active COVID-19.

V gene TRBV2 combines with J gene TRBJ2-7; D gene uncertain. Trimming removed 7 bases from V and 5 bases from J, with 18 bases in between. Germline lookup yields CDR1 SNHLY and CDR2 FYNNEI. This CDR3 comprises 14 residues. In DNA form, the CDR3 reads TGTGCCAGCAAGTTGGGTGGTCCGGCGGACGAGCAGTACTTC. Encoded protein: CASKLGGPADEQYF.

The chain is built from TRBV6-2 or TRBV6-3 and TRBJ2-7; 9 bases line up with TRBD2. The CDR3 runs to 16 residues. V shed 0 bases, J shed 4 bases, and the junction held 7 bases outside the gene matches. The V gene's germline CDR1 is MNHEY and CDR2 SVGEGT. In DNA, the CDR3 is TGTGCCAGCAGTTACTCGACTATAGCGGGAGAGTACGAGCAGTACTTC. Translating it yields CASSYSTIAGEYEQYF.